Listed below are T cell receptor beta chains from one sample, sequenced in a study of blood T cell repertoires in COVID-19. Data came from immunoSEQ multiplex PCR; TCRdb stores just in-frame clones and leaves some out. In the table there are about 70,000 clones, roughly 91% of which are singletons. Material: peripheral blood. The receptors derive from a woman aged 80 or over with active or convalescent COVID-19. Each CDR3 is given with its conserved first and last residue.

TRBJ2-1 TRBV10-3 CAIGTTSYNEQFF
TRBJ2-5 TRBV14 CASSQGILWGQTQETQYF
TRBJ1-2 TRBV3-1/TRBV3-2 CASSQVTSGGRGSNYGYTF
TRBJ1-1 TRBV3-1/TRBV3-2 CASSQRGDEAFF
TRBJ1-3 TRBV6-1 CASSEAVVGGGPNTIYF
TRBJ2-1 TRBV12-5 CASGLPTSHLAGGYNEQFF
TRBJ2-5 TRBV29-1 CSVEAGGSPGTQYF
TRBJ2-7 TRBV14 CASSQDRRGIFSYEQYF
TRBJ2-7 TRBV18 CASSVGGAMAYEQYF
TRBJ2-5 TRBV7-2 CASSPGYQETQYF
TRBJ2-2 TRBV19 CASRAGGTGELFF
TRBJ1-3 TRBV19 CASSVDRGLSGNTIYF
TRBJ2-7 TRBV5-1 CASSLGATSYEQYF
TRBJ2-1 TRBV20-1 CSASLLTAGNEQFF
TRBJ2-1 TRBV6-5 CASGLAGRYNEQFF
TRBJ1-1 TRBV19 CASSIYSDNMNTEAFF
TRBJ2-7 TRBV23-1 CASSQRPTSGGVAYEQYF
TRBJ1-4 TRBV2 CASSAGLTNEKLFF
TRBJ2-1 TRBV5-1 CASSWTSGGVNEQFF
TRBJ2-5 TRBV19 CASSRPGFPETQYF
TRBJ1-2 TRBV5-4 CASSFPPGVNYGYTF
TRBJ1-2 TRBV20-1 CSASRSRDGYTF
TRBJ2-2 TRBV6-4 CASSGQGTGELFF
TRBJ1-2 TRBV2 CASSQDSPYGYTF
TRBJ1-1 TRBV6-2/TRBV6-3 CASSYRFPEAFF
TRBJ2-5 TRBV11-2 CASSLAGTLQETQYF
TRBJ2-1 TRBV5-4 CASSPDLASRNEQFF
TRBJ2-5 TRBV7-9 CASSLGLAGLQETQYF
TRBJ2-2 TRBV2 CASGLTGELFF
TRBJ1-1 TRBV7-3 CASSLNSRGEAFF
TRBJ2-1 TRBV15 CATSLQDINNEQFF
TRBJ1-5 TRBV5-8 CASSWQGSSNQPQHF
TRBJ2-1 TRBV10-1 CATPDKHNEQFF
TRBJ1-1 TRBV9 CASSVAPGTGSTEAFF
TRBJ2-1 TRBV6-2/TRBV6-3 CASSKGLAGVREQFF
TRBJ1-2 TRBV7-9 CASSLGTGTLSLGYTF
TRBJ1-6 TRBV18 CASSDDTFYSLHF
TRBJ2-7 TRBV9 CASSPIWTSRSYEQYF
TRBJ1-1 TRBV12-3/TRBV12-4 CASSYFGGAEAFF
TRBJ1-2 TRBV15 CATSRQGAANYGYTF
TRBJ2-3 TRBV2 CASLRGFSYTDTQYF
TRBJ2-7 TRBV19 CASSIWTGSSTEQYF
TRBJ1-1 TRBV5-1 CASSSDPGSTEAFF
TRBJ1-4 TRBV7-2 CASSPGTLGIGEKLFF
TRBJ1-5 TRBV21-1 CASSNVETAKMGNQPQHF
TRBJ1-2 TRBV29-1 CSVEDLDRGLGYGYTF
TRBJ1-5 TRBV3-1/TRBV3-2 CASSLRFLNQPQHF
TRBJ1-1 TRBV11-2 CASSLEVLDRVSRNTEAFF
TRBJ2-1 TRBV5-1 CASSLGEGQFF
TRBJ1-1 TRBV12-3/TRBV12-4 CASSRRGNTEAFF
TRBJ1-1 TRBV7-9 CASSHRILLEAFF
TRBJ1-5 TRBV7-2 CASSLGSDRPQHF
TRBJ1-1 TRBV6-5 CASRPPWTGVTEAFF
TRBJ1-4 TRBV28 CASRNRVKKLFF
TRBJ2-7 TRBV28 CATKGGDTYEQYF
TRBJ1-4 TRBV19 CASSREGGEKLFF
TRBJ1-1 TRBV19 CASSELGGKDTEAFF